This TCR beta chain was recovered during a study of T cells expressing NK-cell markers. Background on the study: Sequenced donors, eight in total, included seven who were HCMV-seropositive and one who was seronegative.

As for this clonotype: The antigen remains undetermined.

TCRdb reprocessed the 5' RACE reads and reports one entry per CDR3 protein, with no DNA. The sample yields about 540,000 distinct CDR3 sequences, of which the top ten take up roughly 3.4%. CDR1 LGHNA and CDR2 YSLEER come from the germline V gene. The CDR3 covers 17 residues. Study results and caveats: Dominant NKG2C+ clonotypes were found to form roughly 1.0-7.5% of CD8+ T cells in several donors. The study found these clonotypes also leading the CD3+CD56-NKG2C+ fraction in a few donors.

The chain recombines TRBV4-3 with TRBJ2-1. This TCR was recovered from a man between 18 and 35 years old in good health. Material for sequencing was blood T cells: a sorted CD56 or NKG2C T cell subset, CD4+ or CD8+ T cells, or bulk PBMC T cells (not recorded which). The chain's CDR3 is CASSQDDLRNIYNEQFF.